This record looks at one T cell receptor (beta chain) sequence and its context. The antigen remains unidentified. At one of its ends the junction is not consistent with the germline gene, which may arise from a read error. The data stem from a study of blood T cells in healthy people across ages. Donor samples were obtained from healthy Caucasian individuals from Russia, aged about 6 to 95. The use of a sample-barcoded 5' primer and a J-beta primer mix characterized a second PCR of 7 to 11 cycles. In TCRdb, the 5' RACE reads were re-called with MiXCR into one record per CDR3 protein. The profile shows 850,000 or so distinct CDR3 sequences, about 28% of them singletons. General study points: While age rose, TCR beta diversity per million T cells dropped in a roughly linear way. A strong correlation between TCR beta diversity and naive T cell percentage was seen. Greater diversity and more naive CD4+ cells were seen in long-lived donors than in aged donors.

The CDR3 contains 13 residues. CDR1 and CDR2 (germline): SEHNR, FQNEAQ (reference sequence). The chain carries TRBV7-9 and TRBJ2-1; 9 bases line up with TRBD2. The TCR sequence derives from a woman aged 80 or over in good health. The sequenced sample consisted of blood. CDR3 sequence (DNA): TGTGTCAGCAGCTTTAGCGGGGGCGGCGAGCAGTTCTTC. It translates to CVSSFSGGGEQFF.